One sample yielded the 22 T cell receptor beta chains listed below, sequenced in a study of blood T cell repertoires in COVID-19. Method: immunoSEQ multiplex PCR; TCRdb's copy keeps in-frame clones and lacks some. The data hold 150,000 to 200,000 clones, with approximately 90% observed a single time. The sequenced sample was peripheral blood. The origin of the receptors is a man between 65 and 85 years old with active or convalescent COVID-19.

The rearrangement joins TRBV15 to TRBJ2-2, with 7 bases identical to TRBD2. The CDR3 consists of 15 residues. Germline V gene lookup returns CDR1 LNHNV and CDR2 YYDKDF (reference sequence). The V gene end was trimmed by 5 bases and the J gene end by 6 bases; junction bases not matched to a gene: 9. This CDR3 is CATSEQGRAAGELFF. DNA for the CDR3: TGTGCCACCAGCGAGCAAGGGAGGGCCGCCGGGGAGCTGTTTTTT. The whole variable domain, filled in from reference TRBV15 and TRBJ2-2, reads DAMVIQNPRYQVTQFGKPVTLSCSQTLNHNVMYWYQQKSSQAPKLLFHYYDKDFNNEADTPDNFQSRRPNTSFCFLDIRSPGLGDTAMYLCATSEQGRAAGELFFGEGSRLTVL.

The rearrangement joins TRBV27 to TRBJ1-2; maybe TRBD1 (6 bases). Germline V gene sequence: CDR1 MNHEY, CDR2 SMNVEV (reference sequence). The V gene lost 5 bases and the J gene lost 8 bases, with 15 bases spanning the gap. The CDR3 is 13 amino acids. The CDR3 coding sequence is TGTGCCAGCAGTCCCATGGGGGCGAGAGGCTACACCTTC. Encoded protein: CASSPMGARGYTF.

This clone was recorded a few times. V is TRBV24-1 and J is TRBJ1-2, with a possible D match to TRBD1 (5 bases). This CDR3 comprises 21 residues. Trimming pared 0 bases from V and 0 bases from J, leaving 25 bases between. Germline loops: CDR1 KGHDR, CDR2 SFDVKD. The CDR3, as DNA: TGTGCCACCAGTGATTTGCAAGGTGGAGGGGTTTACTGGGCCCCTAACTATGGCTACACCTTC. This sequence encodes CATSDLQGGGVYWAPNYGYTF.

The rearrangement links TRBV5-6 to TRBJ2-1, with 7 bases aligning to TRBD1. The CDR3 loop spans 15 amino acids. Germline trimming cut 4 bases from V and 4 bases from J; bases unmatched to any gene: 8. The V gene's germline CDR1 is SGHDT and CDR2 YYEEEE. The CDR3 spells CASSRPGTAYNEQFF. The CDR3 DNA follows: TGTGCCAGCAGCCGTCCCGGGACAGCGTACAATGAGCAGTTCTTC.

The rearrangement uses TRBV11-2 and TRBJ1-5; maybe TRBD1 (6 bases). The germline V and J ends were trimmed by 0 bases and 6 bases, with 12 bases remaining between them. The CDR3 runs 15 residues. Germline V gene sequence: CDR1 SGHAT, CDR2 FQNNGV. CDR3 amino acids: CASSLEGHAGQPQHF. The CDR3 DNA reads as TGTGCCAGCAGCTTAGAGGGACACGCGGGTCAGCCCCAGCATTTT.

About this clone: The sample contains more than one DNA sequence encoding this CDR3. The chain has TRBV3-1 (or the pseudogene TRBV3-2) and TRBJ1-1; no reliable D call. CDR1 and CDR2 from the germline V gene are LGHDT and YNNKEL (reference sequence). V was trimmed by 2 bases and J by 5 bases, leaving 9 bases between them. The CDR3 is made up of 13 amino acids. The CDR3 loop reads CASSQRGRTEAFF. CDR3 nucleotide sequence: TGTGCCAGCAGCCAACGCGGGAGGACTGAAGCTTTCTTT.

CDR3 protein: CASSLGGQGLVDEQFF. CDR3 coding DNA: TGTGCCAGCAGCTTAGGTGGGCAGGGCCTGGTCGATGAGCAGTTCTTC. The chain joins TRBV7-2 to TRBJ2-1; TRBD1 is a possible D gene (5 bases). The CDR3 runs to 16 residues. The V and J ends lost 1 base and 8 bases respectively, with 18 bases between them. Germline CDR1 and CDR2: SGHTA and FQGNSA.

The rearrangement links TRBV5-1 to TRBJ2-5, with no clear D. Germline V CDR1 and CDR2: SGHRS, YFSETQ. Trimming stripped 3 bases from V and 0 bases from J, with 6 bases between. The CDR3 runs to 13 residues. CDR3 nucleotides: TGCGCCAGCAGCTGGCAGGACCAAGAGACCCAGTACTTC. Encoded protein: CASSWQDQETQYF.

The sample holds one count of this clone. The CDR3 protein is CASSPGRLAGGQSLYEQYF. The DNA for the CDR3 is TGTGCCAGCAGTCCCGGACGACTAGCGGGGGGGCAATCACTCTACGAGCAGTACTTC. J is TRBJ2-7 and V is TRBV27; 14 bases fit TRBD2. CDR3 length equals 19 residues. From germline, CDR1 is MNHEY and CDR2 SMNVEV (reference sequence). Losses at the gene ends were 5 bases for V and 3 bases for J; bases not matched to a gene: 15.

V and J are TRBV5-5 and TRBJ1-6, with TRBD1 matching over 9 bases. The CDR3 spans 15 residues. Germline assignment: CDR1 SGHKS and CDR2 YYEKEE (reference sequence). J gave up 16 bases and V 4 bases, and 15 bases lay outside the gene matches. CDR3: CASSQLTGGEGRLHF. The CDR3 DNA is TGTGCCAGCAGCCAACTAACAGGGGGCGAAGGTCGGCTCCACTTT.

The rearrangement uses TRBV7-9 and TRBJ1-6; unclear D gene. CDR3 length: 18 residues. Germline CDR1 SEHNR, CDR2 FQNEAQ (reference sequence). Trimming left V 5 bases short and J 0 bases short, with 17 bases between. The CDR3 loop reads CASSLKPGTSSYNSPLHF. CDR3 sequence (DNA): TGTGCCAGCAGCCTTAAGCCAGGAACAAGCTCCTATAATTCACCCCTCCACTTT.

The chain couples TRBV18 to TRBJ2-4; possible D gene TRBD1, 6 bases. Germline V gene data show CDR1 as KGHSH and CDR2 as LQKENI. The CDR3 sequence is 15 residues long. V dropped 0 bases and J dropped 3 bases, with 9 bases sitting between them. The CDR3 sequence is CASSPPGRGKNIQYF. DNA of the CDR3: TGTGCCAGCTCACCACCGGGCAGGGGCAAAAACATTCAGTACTTC.

V gene TRBV19 combines with J gene TRBJ2-5; TRBD2 is a possible D gene (6 bases). This CDR3 spans 14 amino acids. V shed 5 bases and J shed 4 bases, with 14 bases lying between them. Per the germline V gene, CDR1 is LNHDA and CDR2 is SQIVND (reference sequence). This CDR3 is CASSGMGGGETQYF. As DNA, the CDR3 is TGTGCCAGTAGTGGGATGGGGGGAGGAGAGACCCAGTACTTC.

This rearrangement joins TRBV9 to TRBJ2-2, with 15 bases aligning to TRBD2. Trimming removed 3 bases from V and 7 bases from J; junction bases left unmatched: 10. Germline CDR1 is SGDLS and CDR2 is YYNGEE. CDR3 length: 18 amino acids. CDR3 DNA: TGTGCCAGCAGCGCGGGGACTAGCGGGAGGAGGAAGGGCGGGGAGCTGTTTTTT. Translation gives CASSAGTSGRRKGGELFF.

The chain couples TRBV6-2 or TRBV6-3 to TRBJ2-7; TRBD1 matches 9 bases. The J segment lost 5 bases and the V segment lost 4 bases, leaving 12 bases of the junction unmatched. This CDR3 spans 16 amino acids. Per germline, CDR1 MNHEY and CDR2 SVGEGT. The CDR3 reads CASSWLRGQGRDEQYF. For the CDR3, the DNA is TGTGCCAGCAGTTGGCTGCGGGGACAGGGAAGGGACGAGCAGTACTTC.

This sequence joins TRBV28 and TRBJ1-5; 9 nucleotides line up with TRBD1. Germline CDR1 is MDHEN and CDR2 is SYDVKM. The CDR3 has 18 amino acids. Trimming at V came to 2 bases and at J to 2 bases, leaving 10 bases not matched to a gene. CDR3 protein: CASSLPGTGLLGNQPQHF. The CDR3 DNA is TGTGCCAGCAGTTTACCCGGGACAGGGCTTCTTGGCAATCAGCCCCAGCATTTT.

The genes are TRBV10-1 and TRBJ2-5; tentatively, D is TRBD2 (6 bases). This CDR3 spans 14 amino acids. Germline-derived CDR1 and CDR2 are WNHNN and SYGVQD (reference sequence). V lost 3 bases and J 4 bases, leaving 12 bases between the germline ends. The chain's CDR3 is CASSEVVGGETQYF. The DNA of the CDR3 is TGCGCCAGCAGTGAAGTAGTGGGGGGAGAGACCCAGTACTTC.

The V gene is TRBV9, the J gene TRBJ2-2; possibly TRBD2 for D (5 bases). Germline assignment: CDR1 SGDLS and CDR2 YYNGEE. Trimming stripped 4 bases from V and 7 bases from J, with 11 bases between. The CDR3 totals 13 residues. Written as DNA, the CDR3 is TGTGCCAGCAGCCCCGGACTTGTCGGGGAGCTGTTTTTT. This encodes CASSPGLVGELFF.

CDR3 amino acids: CASSVDRGTYEQYF. The CDR3 DNA reads TGTGCCAGCAGTGTGGACAGGGGCACCTACGAGCAGTACTTC. This sequence joins TRBV6-2 or TRBV6-3 and TRBJ2-7, with 9 bases fitting TRBD1. J lost 2 bases, V lost 5 bases, and 4 bases had no gene match. The CDR3 contains 14 residues. The V gene's germline CDR1 is MNHEY and CDR2 SVGEGT.

The chain joins TRBV2 to TRBJ2-5; no definite D call. V was cut by 5 bases and J by 4 bases, with 11 bases left in between. The CDR3 is made up of 13 amino acids. CDR1 is SNHLY and CDR2 is FYNNEI in the germline V gene. The CDR3 loop is CASSNQPGETQYF. DNA for the CDR3: TGTGCCAGCAGTAACCAACCGGGAGAGACCCAGTACTTC.

DNA of the CDR3: TGCGCCAGCAGCCAAGGGGGGCCTGGGGTCCCTGGAAACACCATATATTTT. This sequence encodes CASSQGGPGVPGNTIYF. The chain combines TRBV4-3 with TRBJ1-3; perhaps TRBD1 as D (6 bases). This CDR3 has 17 amino acids. Germline assignment: CDR1 LGHNA and CDR2 YSLEER. Trimming took 1 base from V and 2 from J, leaving 15 bases between them.

The chain carries TRBV15 and TRBJ1-6; D remains unclear. The CDR3 is 17 residues long. Germline loops: CDR1 LNHNV, CDR2 YYDKDF (reference sequence). Between the trimmed V and J ends, which lost 1 base and 5 bases, there was a span of 15 bases. The CDR3, as DNA: TGTGCCACCAGCAGAGGGGCGTCCGGATCCAATAATTCACCCCTCCACTTT. It translates to CATSRGASGSNNSPLHF.